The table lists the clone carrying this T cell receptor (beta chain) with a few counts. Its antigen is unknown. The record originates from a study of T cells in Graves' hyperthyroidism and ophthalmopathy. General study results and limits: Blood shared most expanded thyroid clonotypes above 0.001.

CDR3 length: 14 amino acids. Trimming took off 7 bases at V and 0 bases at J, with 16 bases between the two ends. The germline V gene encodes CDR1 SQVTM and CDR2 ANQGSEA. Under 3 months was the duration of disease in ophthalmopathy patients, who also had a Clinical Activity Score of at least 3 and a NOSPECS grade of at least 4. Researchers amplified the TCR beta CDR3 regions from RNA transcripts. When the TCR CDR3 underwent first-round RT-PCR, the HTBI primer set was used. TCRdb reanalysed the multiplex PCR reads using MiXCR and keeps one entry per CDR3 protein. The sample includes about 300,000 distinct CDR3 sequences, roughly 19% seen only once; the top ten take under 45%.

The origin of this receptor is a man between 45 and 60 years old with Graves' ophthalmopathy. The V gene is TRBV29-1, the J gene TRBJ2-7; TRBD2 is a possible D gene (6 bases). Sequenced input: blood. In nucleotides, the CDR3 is TGCAGCGGAGAACTAGCACCAACCTCCTACGAGCAGTACTTC. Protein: CSGELAPTSYEQYF.